This T cell receptor (beta chain) appears in the sequencing data of a study of cytomegalovirus exposure and HLA in healthy donors. Repertoires were generated with immunoSEQ multiplex PCR, while TCRdb's copy carries only in-frame clones and drops some. The sample has tens of thousands of clones, 80% to 95% seen once. V was cut by 2 bases and J by 4 bases, with 17 bases left in between. The CDR3 has 16 amino acids. The germline V gene has CDR1 SGHTA and CDR2 FQGNSA. The chain couples TRBV7-2 to TRBJ1-2, with D possibly TRBD1 on 6 matching bases. Material for sequencing was PBMCs. This TCR was recovered from a man between 18 and 29 years old in good health and CMV-seronegative. CDR3 amino acids: CASSLTRGPSSYGYTF. The CDR3 DNA follows: TGTGCCAGCAGCTTAACCAGGGGCCCTAGTAGCTATGGCTACACCTTC.